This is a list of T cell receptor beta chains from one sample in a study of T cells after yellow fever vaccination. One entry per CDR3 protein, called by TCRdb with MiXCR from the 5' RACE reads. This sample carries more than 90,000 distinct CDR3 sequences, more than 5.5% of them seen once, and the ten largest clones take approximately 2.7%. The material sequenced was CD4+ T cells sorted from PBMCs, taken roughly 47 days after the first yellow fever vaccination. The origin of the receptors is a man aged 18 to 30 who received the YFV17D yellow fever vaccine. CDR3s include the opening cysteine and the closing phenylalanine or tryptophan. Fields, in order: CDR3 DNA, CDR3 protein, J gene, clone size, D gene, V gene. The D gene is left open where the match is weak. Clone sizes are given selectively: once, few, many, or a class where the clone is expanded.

DNA: TGCGCCAGCACCCGGGCCACGGGGGGATCGGAGACCCAGTACTTC
CDR3: CASTRATGGSETQYF
J: TRBJ2-5
size: many
D: TRBD2
V: TRBV5-1

DNA: TGTGCCAGCGGTGGGGTGAATCAAGAGACCCAGTACTTC
CDR3: CASGGVNQETQYF
J: TRBJ2-5
size: many
D: -
V: TRBV6-1

DNA: TGTGCCAGCAGCTATAGCGGTAGCACAGATACGCAGTATTTT
CDR3: CASSYSGSTDTQYF
J: TRBJ2-3
size: -
D: -
V: TRBV3-1

DNA: TGCGCCAGCAGCTTGGCCGCGGCAGGGAAAGGCAATGAGCAGTTCTTC
CDR3: CASSLAAAGKGNEQFF
J: TRBJ2-1
size: few
D: -
V: TRBV5-1

DNA: TGTGCCATCAGGCGGACTAGCGGGGGGATAAAAGCCTACAATGAGCAGTTCTTC
CDR3: CAIRRTSGGIKAYNEQFF
J: TRBJ2-1
size: many
D: TRBD2
V: TRBV10-3

DNA: TGCGCCAGCAATGGTTGGCCGAGGACTTATACGCAGTATTTT
CDR3: CASNGWPRTYTQYF
J: TRBJ2-3
size: many
D: -
V: TRBV5-1

DNA: TGTGCCAGCAGAAGAAAAGCGGACCCTCGGGGCAATCAGCCCCAGCATTTT
CDR3: CASRRKADPRGNQPQHF
J: TRBJ1-5
size: many
D: -
V: TRBV6-5

DNA: TGTGCCAGCAGCTTAGGGGGGGTTAACACCGGGGAGCTGTTTTTT
CDR3: CASSLGGVNTGELFF
J: TRBJ2-2
size: many
D: TRBD2
V: TRBV7-3

DNA: TGTGCCAGCAGCTTGGCAAAAGAGACCCAGTACTTC
CDR3: CASSLAKETQYF
J: TRBJ2-5
size: many
D: -
V: TRBV11-2

DNA: TGTGCCAGCAGCTCGACAGGGACCTACAATGAGCAGTTCTTC
CDR3: CASSSTGTYNEQFF
J: TRBJ2-1
size: many
D: TRBD1
V: TRBV11-2

DNA: TGTGCCAGCAGCGTAGTCGGTGGGGAGACCCAGTACTTC
CDR3: CASSVVGGETQYF
J: TRBJ2-5
size: -
D: -
V: TRBV9

DNA: TGTGCCAGCAGCTTAACTAGCGGGGCTGAAGATACGCAGTATTTT
CDR3: CASSLTSGAEDTQYF
J: TRBJ2-3
size: many
D: TRBD2
V: TRBV7-9

DNA: TGCGCCAGCAGCTTGGCCGCGAATGAAAAACTGTTTTTT
CDR3: CASSLAANEKLFF
J: TRBJ1-4
size: many
D: -
V: TRBV5-1

DNA: TGTGCCAGCGCGGACGGAAGGGTGGGCACAGATACGCAGTATTTT
CDR3: CASADGRVGTDTQYF
J: TRBJ2-3
size: many
D: -
V: TRBV18

DNA: TGTGCCAGCAGCTTTTACCAGGATGCAACTAATGAAAAACTGTTTTTT
CDR3: CASSFYQDATNEKLFF
J: TRBJ1-4
size: few
D: -
V: TRBV7-8

DNA: TGCAGTGCCGTAGCAGCGGGGGTACCGGTGGACCAGTACTTC
CDR3: CSAVAAGVPVDQYF
J: TRBJ2-5
size: many
D: TRBD2
V: TRBV20-1

DNA: TGTGCCATCAGTGAAAGGGAAGGAAATCAGCCCCAGCATTTT
CDR3: CAISEREGNQPQHF
J: TRBJ1-5
size: many
D: -
V: TRBV10-3

DNA: TGTGCCAGCTCACCACAGGAGGACCTCTTTGGCTACACCTTC
CDR3: CASSPQEDLFGYTF
J: TRBJ1-2
size: many
D: -
V: TRBV18

DNA: TGTGCCTGGAGTGTACAGGGTGAGACCCAGTACTTC
CDR3: CAWSVQGETQYF
J: TRBJ2-5
size: many
D: -
V: TRBV30

DNA: TGTGCCAGCAGTCCAACATCGACTAGCGGGGCAAATGAGCAGTTCTTC
CDR3: CASSPTSTSGANEQFF
J: TRBJ2-1
size: many
D: TRBD2
V: TRBV27

DNA: TGTGCCAGCAGTGACCAGGGGTACTACAATGAGCAGTTCTTC
CDR3: CASSDQGYYNEQFF
J: TRBJ2-1
size: many
D: -
V: TRBV2

DNA: TGTGCCAGCGGACAGGGGACTAATCAGCCCCAGCATTTT
CDR3: CASGQGTNQPQHF
J: TRBJ1-5
size: many
D: TRBD1
V: TRBV12-3/TRBV12-4

DNA: TGTGCCAGCAGCCGAGGGGGCTCTGGAAACACCATATATTTT
CDR3: CASSRGGSGNTIYF
J: TRBJ1-3
size: many
D: -
V: TRBV28